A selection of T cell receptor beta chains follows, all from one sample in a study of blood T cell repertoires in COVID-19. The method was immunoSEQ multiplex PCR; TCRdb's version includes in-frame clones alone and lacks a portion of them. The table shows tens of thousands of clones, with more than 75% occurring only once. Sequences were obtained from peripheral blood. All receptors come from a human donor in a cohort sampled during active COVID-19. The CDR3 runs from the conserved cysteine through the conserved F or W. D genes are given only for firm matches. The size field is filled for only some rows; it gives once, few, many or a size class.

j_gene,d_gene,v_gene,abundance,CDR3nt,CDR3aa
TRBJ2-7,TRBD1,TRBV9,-,TGTGCCAGCAGCGCCGGGACAGGGGGCAACGGCGAGCAGTACTTC,CASSAGTGGNGEQYF
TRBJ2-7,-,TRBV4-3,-,TGCGCCAGCAGCCAAGGGCATGGGAGCTCCTACGAGCAGTACTTC,CASSQGHGSSYEQYF
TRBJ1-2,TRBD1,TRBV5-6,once,TGTGCCAGCAGCATATGGGCAGACAGGGGGCGCTTCGGGGGCTACACCTTC,CASSIWADRGRFGGYTF
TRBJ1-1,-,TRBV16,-,TGTGCCAGCAGCCAATCCCTTAGCCCCGGGACTGAAGCTTTCTTT,CASSQSLSPGTEAFF
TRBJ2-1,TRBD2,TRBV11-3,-,TGTGCCAGCAGCCCCCGCGCTAGCGGCTATGAGCAGTTCTTC,CASSPRASGYEQFF
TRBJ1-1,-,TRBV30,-,TGTGCCTGGAGGGCTGAGGTGATTAACACTGAAGCTTTCTTT,CAWRAEVINTEAFF
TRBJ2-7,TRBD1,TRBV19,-,TGTGCCAGTAGTATAGCCACAGGGGTCCGCTACGAGCAGTACTTC,CASSIATGVRYEQYF
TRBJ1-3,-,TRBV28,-,TGTGCCAGCAGTGCTCCAAAAAGGAGTAATAGAAACACCATATATTTT,CASSAPKRSNRNTIYF
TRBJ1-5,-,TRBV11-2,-,TGTGCCAGCAGCTTAGGTTCAGGGAAGTGGCCCCAGCATTTT,CASSLGSGKWPQHF
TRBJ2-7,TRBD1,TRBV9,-,TGTGCCAGCAGCGTAGGGGACAGAGCCTACGAGCAGTACTTC,CASSVGDRAYEQYF
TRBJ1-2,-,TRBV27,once,TGTGCCAGCAGTTTAGTCGCAGGGAACTATGGCTACACCTTC,CASSLVAGNYGYTF
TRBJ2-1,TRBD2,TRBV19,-,TGTGCCAGTAGTATAGGACCAGCGGGGGGTATAAATGAGCAGTTCTTC,CASSIGPAGGINEQFF
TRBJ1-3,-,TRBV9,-,TGTGCCAGCAGCGCAAACCAGGGGTCTGGAAACACCATATATTTT,CASSANQGSGNTIYF
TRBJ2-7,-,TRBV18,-,TGTGCCAGCTCACAACAGGATCGGGTCTACGAGCAGTACTTC,CASSQQDRVYEQYF
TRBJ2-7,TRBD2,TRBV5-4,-,TGTGCCAGCAGCTGGAGCGGGAGCTCCTACGAGCAGTACTTC,CASSWSGSSYEQYF
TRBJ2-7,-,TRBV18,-,TGTGCCAGCTCACCATTGGGGCACTACGAGCAGTACTTC,CASSPLGHYEQYF
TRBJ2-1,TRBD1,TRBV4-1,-,TGCGCCAGCAGCCAAGAGTTAGGGGACAGATACAATGAGCAGTTCTTC,CASSQELGDRYNEQFF
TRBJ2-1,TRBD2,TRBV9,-,TGTGCCAGCAGCGGTAGTAGGCGGGGGGGTTGGGAGCAGTTCTTC,CASSGSRRGGWEQFF
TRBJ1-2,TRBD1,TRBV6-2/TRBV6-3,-,TGTGCCAGCAGTCAGGGACAGGGGACTGGCTACACCTTC,CASSQGQGTGYTF
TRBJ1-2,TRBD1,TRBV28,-,TGTGCCAGCAGCTCTGGGACAGGGGCCCGCGGCTACACCTTC,CASSSGTGARGYTF
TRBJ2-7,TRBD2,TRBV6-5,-,TGTGCCAGCAGTTATGCTAGCGGGAGCACCTACGAGCAGTACTTC,CASSYASGSTYEQYF
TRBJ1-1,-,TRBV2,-,TGTGCCAACAGCTGGACCCAGGGCACTGAAGCTTTCTTT,CANSWTQGTEAFF
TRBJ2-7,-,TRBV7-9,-,TGTGCCAGCAGCCCGACGACTGGCTCCTACGAGCAGTACTTC,CASSPTTGSYEQYF
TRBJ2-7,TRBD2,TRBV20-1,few,TGCAGTGCTAGTGGTATAGCGGGTTTCTCCTACGAGCAGTACTTC,CSASGIAGFSYEQYF
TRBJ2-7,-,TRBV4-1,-,TGCGCCAGCAGCCAAGATTGGCGTCTAGACGAGCAGTACTTC,CASSQDWRLDEQYF
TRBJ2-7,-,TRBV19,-,TGTGCCAGTAGTCCAGTCTCTTCCTACGAGCAGTACTTC,CASSPVSSYEQYF
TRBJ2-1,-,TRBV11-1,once,TGTGCCAGCAGCTTAGCGGGGGCACCTTACAATGAGCAGTTCTTC,CASSLAGAPYNEQFF
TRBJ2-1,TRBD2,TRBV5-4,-,TGTGCCAGCAGCTTGGAGAGCGGGAGAGCCTACAATGAGCAGTTCTTC,CASSLESGRAYNEQFF
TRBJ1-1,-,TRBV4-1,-,TGCGCCAGCAGCCAAGACAAGACTGCGAACACTGAAGCTTTCTTT,CASSQDKTANTEAFF
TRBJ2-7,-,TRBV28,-,TGTGCCAGCAGTTTTGGGGGGGGGCGCGTCTACGAGCAGTACTTC,CASSFGGGRVYEQYF
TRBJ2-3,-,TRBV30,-,TGTGCCTGGAGTCCTACCCTGGGCCTAAGCACAGATACGCAGTATTTT,CAWSPTLGLSTDTQYF
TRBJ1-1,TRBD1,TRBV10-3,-,TGTGCCATCAGTGATTGGACAGGTAACACTGAAGCTTTCTTT,CAISDWTGNTEAFF
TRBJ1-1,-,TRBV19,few,TGTGCCAGTAGTATACAGGAGGGCACTGAAGCTTTCTTT,CASSIQEGTEAFF
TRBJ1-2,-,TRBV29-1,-,TGCAGCGTTGAAGCGGGGTCAGCCCGATATGGCTACACCTTC,CSVEAGSARYGYTF
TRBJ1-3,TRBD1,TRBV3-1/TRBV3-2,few,TGTGCCAGCAGCACTACAGGGGCTGGAAACACCATATATTTT,CASSTTGAGNTIYF
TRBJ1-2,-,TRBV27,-,TGTGCCAGCAAAGGGGGAACAGGGAAGTTGTATGGCTACACCTTC,CASKGGTGKLYGYTF
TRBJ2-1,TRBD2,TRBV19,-,TGTGCCAGTAAACTTCTAGCGGGGTCCTACAATGAGCAGTTCTTC,CASKLLAGSYNEQFF
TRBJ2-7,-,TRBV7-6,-,TGTGCCAGCAGCTTAAGTGGACTCAACTTTGGCGAGCAGTACTTC,CASSLSGLNFGEQYF
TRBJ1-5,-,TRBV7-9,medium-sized,TGTGCCAGCAGCCCCGGGGGTGGGAGGAGCAATCAGCCCCAGCATTTT,CASSPGGGRSNQPQHF
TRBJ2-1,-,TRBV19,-,TGTGCCAGTAAACGGGAACCTTACAATGAGCAGTTCTTC,CASKREPYNEQFF
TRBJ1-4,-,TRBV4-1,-,TGCGCCAGCAGCCTGGGGCTGAATGAAAAACTGTTTTTT,CASSLGLNEKLFF
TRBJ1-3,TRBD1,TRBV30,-,TGTGCCTGGAGCTCGGGACAGAGCTCTGGAAACACCATATATTTT,CAWSSGQSSGNTIYF
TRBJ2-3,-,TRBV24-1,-,TGTGCCACCAGTGAGTTGGGGCAGGGAACAGATACGCAGTATTTT,CATSELGQGTDTQYF
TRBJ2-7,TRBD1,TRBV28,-,TGTGCCAGCAGTTTACAGGGGGTTTTCTACGAGCAGTACTTC,CASSLQGVFYEQYF
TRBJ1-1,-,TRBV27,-,TGTGCCAGCAGTCCCACCCAGGGCGGCACTGAAGCTTTCTTT,CASSPTQGGTEAFF